The sequence of this T cell receptor (beta chain) was determined in a study of liver allograft versus peripheral blood T cells. Study at large: Repertoires of T cell receptors in transplanted livers were compared with recipients' peripheral blood repertoires. Findings and caveats of the study: Peripheral blood reportedly held T cell receptor repertoires that differed from those inside liver allografts.

TCRdb re-analysed the reads in MiXCR, keeping a single row per CDR3 protein. Seen here are some 14,000 distinct CDR3 sequences, approximately 20% observed once, and the top ten hold about 13%. This clonotype was counted only a few times. Its antigen is unidentified. Germline V lookup: CDR1 MNHEY, CDR2 SMNVEV (reference sequence). V gave up 2 bases and J gave up 0 bases, with 8 bases separating them. The CDR3 is made up of 15 amino acids. The chain carries TRBV27 and TRBJ1-5; TRBD1 is a possible D gene (5 bases). The TCR comes from a human patient who had a liver transplant. Some T cells may originate from the graft donor. CDR3 residues: CASSLRGFSNQPQHF. CDR3 coding DNA: TGTGCCAGCAGTTTAAGGGGATTTAGCAATCAGCCCCAGCATTTT.